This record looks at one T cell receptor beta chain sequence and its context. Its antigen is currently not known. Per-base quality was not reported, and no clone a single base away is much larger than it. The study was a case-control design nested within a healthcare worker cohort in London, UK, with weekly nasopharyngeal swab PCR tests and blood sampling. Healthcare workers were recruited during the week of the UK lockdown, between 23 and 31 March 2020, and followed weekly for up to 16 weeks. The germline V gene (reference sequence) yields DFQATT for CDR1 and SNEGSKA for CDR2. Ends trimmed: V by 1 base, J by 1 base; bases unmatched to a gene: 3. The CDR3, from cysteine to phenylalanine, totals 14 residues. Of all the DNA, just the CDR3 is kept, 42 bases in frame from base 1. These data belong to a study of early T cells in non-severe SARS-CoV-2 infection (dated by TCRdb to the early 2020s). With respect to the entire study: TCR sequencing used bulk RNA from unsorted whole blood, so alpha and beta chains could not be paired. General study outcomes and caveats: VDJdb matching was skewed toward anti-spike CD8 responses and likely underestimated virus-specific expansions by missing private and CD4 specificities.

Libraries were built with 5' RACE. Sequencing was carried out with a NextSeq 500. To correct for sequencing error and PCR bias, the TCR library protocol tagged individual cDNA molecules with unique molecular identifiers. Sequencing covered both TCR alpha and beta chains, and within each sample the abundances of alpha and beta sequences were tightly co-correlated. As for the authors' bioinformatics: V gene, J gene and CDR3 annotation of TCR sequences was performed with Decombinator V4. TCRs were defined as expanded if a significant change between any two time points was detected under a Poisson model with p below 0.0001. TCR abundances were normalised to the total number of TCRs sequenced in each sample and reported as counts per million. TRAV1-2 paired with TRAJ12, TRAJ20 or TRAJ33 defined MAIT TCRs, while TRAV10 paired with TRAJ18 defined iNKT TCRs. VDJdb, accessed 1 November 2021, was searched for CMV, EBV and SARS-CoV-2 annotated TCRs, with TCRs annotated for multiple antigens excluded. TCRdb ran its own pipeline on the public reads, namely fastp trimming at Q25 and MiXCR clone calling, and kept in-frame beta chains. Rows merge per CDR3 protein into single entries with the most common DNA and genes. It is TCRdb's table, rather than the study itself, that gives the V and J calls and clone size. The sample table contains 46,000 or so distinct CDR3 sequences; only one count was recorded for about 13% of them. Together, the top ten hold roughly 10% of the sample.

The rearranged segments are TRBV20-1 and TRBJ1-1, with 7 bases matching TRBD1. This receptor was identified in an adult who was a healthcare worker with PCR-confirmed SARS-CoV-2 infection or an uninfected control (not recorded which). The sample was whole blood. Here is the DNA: TGCAGTGCTAGAGCCCCAGGGGGGAACACTGAAGCTTTCTTT. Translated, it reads CSARAPGGNTEAFF.